These 2 T cell receptor beta chains were sequenced from one sample in a study of technical replicates of blood from a handful of donors. TCRdb keeps only in-frame clones here, not all; method: immunoSEQ multiplex PCR. The profile shows some 70,000 clones, about 97% of them singletons. The sequenced sample consisted of T cells isolated from PBMCs. The receptors come from a human donor in good health.

This chain joins TRBV7-8 and TRBJ2-2; 10 positions agree with TRBD2. The CDR3 extends over 13 amino acids. The germline V gene has CDR1 SGHVS and CDR2 FQNEAQ. Germline trimming cut 7 bases from V and 4 bases from J; bases unmatched to any gene: 0. In DNA form, the CDR3 reads TGTGCCAGCACTAGCGGGAGCACCGGGGAGCTGTTTTTT. It specifies CASTSGSTGELFF.

The chain joins TRBV9 to TRBJ2-5; 8 nucleotides line up with TRBD1. The germline V gene encodes CDR1 SGDLS and CDR2 YYNGEE. Losses at the gene ends were 3 bases for V and 1 base for J; bases not matched to a gene: 8. The CDR3 covers 16 residues. CDR3 nucleotide sequence: TGTGCCAGCAGCGCAGGGTCACAGGGGGTCCAAGAGACCCAGTACTTC. Residues: CASSAGSQGVQETQYF.